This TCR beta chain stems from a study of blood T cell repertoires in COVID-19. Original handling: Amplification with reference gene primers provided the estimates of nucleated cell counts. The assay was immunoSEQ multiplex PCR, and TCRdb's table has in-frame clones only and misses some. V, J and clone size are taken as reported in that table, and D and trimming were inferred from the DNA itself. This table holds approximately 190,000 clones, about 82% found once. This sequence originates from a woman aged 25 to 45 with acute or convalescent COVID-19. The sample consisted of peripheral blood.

The CDR3 sequence: CASMPLVAVRTDTQYF. The DNA for the CDR3 is TGCGCCAGCATGCCGCTCGTAGCGGTCCGCACAGATACGCAGTATTTT. The rearrangement joins TRBV4-1 to TRBJ2-3; a possible D gene is TRBD2 (6 bases). The CDR3 runs to 16 residues. The ends were cut back, 7 bases at V and 1 base at J, with 18 bases in the middle. The germline gives CDR1 MGHRA, CDR2 YSYEKL.